A single TCR beta chain is shown here with its context. Its target is not known. CDR1 is MNHNY, CDR2 SVGAGI, per germline (reference sequence). The CDR3 has 14 amino acids. J gave up 7 bases and V 2 bases, and 7 bases lay outside the gene matches. These data come from a study of neoadjuvant anti-PD-1 for oral cavity cancer. Generated by immunoSEQ multiplex PCR, the TCRdb table keeps only in-frame clones and is missing some. Of nearly 15,000 clones in the sample, 35% to 50% were seen once. The time point denotes: after neoadjuvant nivolumab, at surgical resection. These newly diagnosed stage II-IVA oral cavity squamous cell carcinoma patients had no prior systemic or radiation treatment. Study observations and caveats: Pretreatment Treg/Th17 ratio correlated inversely with post-treatment tumor clonality. Larger post-treatment preexisting tumor clones tracked with greater tumor shrinkage.

Sample: tumor tissue, taken after nivolumab (anti-PD-1) treatment. The clonotype originates from a person aged 40-85 years with oral cavity squamous cell carcinoma. The chain joins TRBV6-6 to TRBJ1-2; 7 bases line up with TRBD1. This chain's CDR3 is CASSYVGGDFGYTF. As DNA, the CDR3 is TGTGCCAGCAGTTACGTAGGGGGCGACTTTGGCTACACCTTC.